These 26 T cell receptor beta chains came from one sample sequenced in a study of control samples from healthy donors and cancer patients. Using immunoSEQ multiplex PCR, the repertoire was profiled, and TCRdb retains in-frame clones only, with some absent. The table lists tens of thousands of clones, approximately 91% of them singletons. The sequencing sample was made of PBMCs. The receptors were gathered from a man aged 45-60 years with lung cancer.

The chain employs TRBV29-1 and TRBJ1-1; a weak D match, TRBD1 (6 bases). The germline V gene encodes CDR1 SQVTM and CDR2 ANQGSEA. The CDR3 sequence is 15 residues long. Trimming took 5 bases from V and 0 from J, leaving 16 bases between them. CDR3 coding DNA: TGCAGCGTTAGGGGGACACCCAAAGTGAACACTGAAGCTTTCTTT. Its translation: CSVRGTPKVNTEAFF.

CDR3 in DNA: TGTGCCCGAGCCGGGAGGAAGGGTGAAGCTTTCTTT. Amino acids: CARAGRKGEAFF. This sequence joins TRBV27 and TRBJ1-1; D gene ambiguous. In germline, CDR1 is MNHEY, CDR2 SMNVEV (reference sequence). V was cut by 11 bases and J by 7 bases, with 17 bases left in between. The CDR3 has 12 residues.

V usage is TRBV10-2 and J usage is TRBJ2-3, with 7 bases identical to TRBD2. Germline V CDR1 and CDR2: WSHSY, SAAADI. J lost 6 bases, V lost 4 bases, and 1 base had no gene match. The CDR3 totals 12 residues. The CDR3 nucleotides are TGCGCCAGCAGTGGTAGCGGGGATACGCAGTATTTT. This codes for CASSGSGDTQYF.

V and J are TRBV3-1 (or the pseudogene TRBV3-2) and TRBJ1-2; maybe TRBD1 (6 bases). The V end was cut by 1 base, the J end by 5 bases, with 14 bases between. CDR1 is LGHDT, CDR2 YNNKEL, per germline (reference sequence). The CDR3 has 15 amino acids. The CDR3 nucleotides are TGTGCCAGCAGCCAAGGCAGCACAGGGAGGTATGGCTACACCTTC. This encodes CASSQGSTGRYGYTF.

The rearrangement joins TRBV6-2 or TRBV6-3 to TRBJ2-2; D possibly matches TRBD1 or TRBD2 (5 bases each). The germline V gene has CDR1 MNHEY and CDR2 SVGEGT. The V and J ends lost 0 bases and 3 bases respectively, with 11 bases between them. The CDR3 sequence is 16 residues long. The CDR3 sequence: CASSYSGTDYTGELFF. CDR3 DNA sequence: TGTGCCAGCAGTTACTCCGGGACGGACTACACCGGGGAGCTGTTTTTT.

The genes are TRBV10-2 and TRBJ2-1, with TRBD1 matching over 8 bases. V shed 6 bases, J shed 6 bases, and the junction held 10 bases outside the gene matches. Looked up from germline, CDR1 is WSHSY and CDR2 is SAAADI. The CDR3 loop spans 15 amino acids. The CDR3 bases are TGCGCCAGCAGGGCGTCAGGGGGCTTTTTCAATGAGCAGTTCTTC. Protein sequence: CASRASGGFFNEQFF.

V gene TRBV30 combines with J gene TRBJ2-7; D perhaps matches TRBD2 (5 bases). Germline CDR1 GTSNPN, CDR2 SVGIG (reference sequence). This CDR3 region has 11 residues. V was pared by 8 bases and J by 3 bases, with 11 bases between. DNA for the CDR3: TGTGCCACCGGGGTTAGCTACGAGCAGTACTTC. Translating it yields CATGVSYEQYF.

The CDR3 coding sequence is TGCGCCAGCAGCTTGGGTTTACTAGCGGGGGGTTCACTCCAAGAGACCCAGTACTTC. Translation: CASSLGLLAGGSLQETQYF. The chain joins TRBV5-1 to TRBJ2-5; TRBD2 matches 12 bases. The CDR3 covers 19 residues. V trimming: 0 bases; J trimming: 1 base; junction bases outside the gene matches: 10. Germline V gene data show CDR1 as SGHRS and CDR2 as YFSETQ.

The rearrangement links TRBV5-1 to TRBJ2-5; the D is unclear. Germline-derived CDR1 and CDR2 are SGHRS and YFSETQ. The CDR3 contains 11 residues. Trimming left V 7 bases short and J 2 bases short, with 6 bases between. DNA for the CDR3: TGCGCCAGCGGCGATCAAGAGACCCAGTACTTC. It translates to CASGDQETQYF.

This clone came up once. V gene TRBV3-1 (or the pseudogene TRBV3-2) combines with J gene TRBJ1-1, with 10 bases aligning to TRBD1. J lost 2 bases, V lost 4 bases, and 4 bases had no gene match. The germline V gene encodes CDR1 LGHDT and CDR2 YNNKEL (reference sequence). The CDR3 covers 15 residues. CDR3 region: CASSRGTGDNTEAFF. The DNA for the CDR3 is TGTGCCAGCAGCCGAGGGACAGGGGACAACACTGAAGCTTTCTTT.

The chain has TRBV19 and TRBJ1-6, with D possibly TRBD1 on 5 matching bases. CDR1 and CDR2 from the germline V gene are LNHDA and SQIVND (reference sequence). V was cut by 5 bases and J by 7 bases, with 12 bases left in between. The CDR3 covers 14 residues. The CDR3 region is CASSEGPGNSPLHF. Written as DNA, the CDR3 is TGTGCCAGTAGTGAGGGGCCGGGGAATTCACCCCTCCACTTT.

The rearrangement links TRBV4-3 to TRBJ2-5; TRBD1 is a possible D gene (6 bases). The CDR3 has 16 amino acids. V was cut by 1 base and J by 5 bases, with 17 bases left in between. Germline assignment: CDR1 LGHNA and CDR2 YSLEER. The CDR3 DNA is TGCGCCAGCAGCCAAGTATGGTCAGGGGATAGGGAGACCCAGTACTTC. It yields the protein CASSQVWSGDRETQYF.

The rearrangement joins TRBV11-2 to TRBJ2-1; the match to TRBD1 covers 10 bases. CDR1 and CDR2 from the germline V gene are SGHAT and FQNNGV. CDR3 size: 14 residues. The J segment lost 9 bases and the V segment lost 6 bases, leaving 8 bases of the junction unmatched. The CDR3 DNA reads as TGTGCCAGCAGTCTGTTGGACAGGGGGACTGAGCAGTTCTTC. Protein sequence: CASSLLDRGTEQFF. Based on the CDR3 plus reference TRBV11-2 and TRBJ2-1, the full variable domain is EAGVAQSPRYKIIEKRQSVAFWCNPISGHATLYWYQQILGQGPKLLIQFQNNGVVDDSQLPKDRFSAERLKGVDSTLKIQPAKLEDSAVYLCASSLLDRGTEQFFGPGTRLTVL.

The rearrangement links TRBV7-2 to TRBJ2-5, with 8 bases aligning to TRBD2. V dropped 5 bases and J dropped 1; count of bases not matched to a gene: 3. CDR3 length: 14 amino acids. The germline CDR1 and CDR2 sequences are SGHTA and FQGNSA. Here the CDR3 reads CASSITSGQETQYF. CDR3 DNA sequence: TGTGCCAGCAGCATCACTAGCGGCCAAGAGACCCAGTACTTC.

As DNA, the CDR3 is TGTGCCAGCAGTATCGGACAGGGATATAGCAATCAGCCCCAGCATTTT. Its translation is CASSIGQGYSNQPQHF. This chain connects TRBV2 to TRBJ1-5; 8 bases are shared with TRBD1. V lost 5 bases to trimming and J lost 0 bases; unmatched junction nucleotides: 6. The CDR3 is 16 amino acids. The germline CDR1 and CDR2 sequences are SNHLY and FYNNEI.

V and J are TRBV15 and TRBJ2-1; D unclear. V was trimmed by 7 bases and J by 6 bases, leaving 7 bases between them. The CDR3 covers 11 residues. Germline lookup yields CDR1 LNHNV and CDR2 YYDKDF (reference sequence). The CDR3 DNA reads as TGTGCCACCAAGGATGCCAATGAGCAGTTCTTC. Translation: CATKDANEQFF. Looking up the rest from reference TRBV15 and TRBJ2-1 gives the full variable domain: DAMVIQNPRYQVTQFGKPVTLSCSQTLNHNVMYWYQQKSSQAPKLLFHYYDKDFNNEADTPDNFQSRRPNTSFCFLDIRSPGLGDTAMYLCATKDANEQFFGPGTRLTVL.

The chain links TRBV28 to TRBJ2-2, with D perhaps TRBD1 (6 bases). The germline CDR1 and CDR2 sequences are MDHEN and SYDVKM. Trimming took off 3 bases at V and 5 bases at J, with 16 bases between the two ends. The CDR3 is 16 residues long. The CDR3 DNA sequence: TGTGCCAGCAGTTTTCAGGGGCCCTCGGGAACCGGGGAGCTGTTTTTT. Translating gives CASSFQGPSGTGELFF.

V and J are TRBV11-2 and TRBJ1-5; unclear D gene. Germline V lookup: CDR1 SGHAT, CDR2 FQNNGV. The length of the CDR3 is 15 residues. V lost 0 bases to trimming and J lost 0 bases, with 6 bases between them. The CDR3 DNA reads TGTGCCAGCAGCTTAGATTTCGGTAGCAATCAGCCCCAGCATTTT. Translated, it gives CASSLDFGSNQPQHF.

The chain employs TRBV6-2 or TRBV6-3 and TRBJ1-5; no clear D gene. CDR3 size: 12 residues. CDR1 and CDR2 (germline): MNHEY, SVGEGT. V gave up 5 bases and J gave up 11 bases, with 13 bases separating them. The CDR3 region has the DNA TGTGCCAGCAGTCAAGGATATGGAGCCCAGCATTTT. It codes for CASSQGYGAQHF.

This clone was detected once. The CDR3 bases are TGTGCCAGCTCACTAAGTGGTCGGGGCAATCAGCCCCAGCATTTT. Translating it yields CASSLSGRGNQPQHF. The chain uses TRBV18 and TRBJ1-5; D remains ambiguous. The germline V and J ends were trimmed by 4 bases and 2 bases, with 12 bases remaining between them. The CDR3 length is 15 residues. Germline-derived CDR1 and CDR2 are KGHSH and LQKENI.

CDR3 bases: TGTGCCAGCAGCCCGGACCAGGGAAGCTATGGCTACACCTTC. Translating gives CASSPDQGSYGYTF. This chain connects TRBV5-4 to TRBJ1-2, with a weak D call TRBD1 (5 bases). The CDR3 runs to 14 residues. CDR1 is SGHNT and CDR2 is YYREEE in the germline V gene (reference sequence). Trimming left V 4 bases short and J 4 bases short, with 14 bases between.

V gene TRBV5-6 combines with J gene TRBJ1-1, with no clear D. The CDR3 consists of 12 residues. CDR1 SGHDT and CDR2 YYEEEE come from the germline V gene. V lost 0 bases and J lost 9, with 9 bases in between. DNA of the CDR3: TGTGCCAGCAGCTTGGGGACTAGCCAAGCTTTCTTT. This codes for CASSLGTSQAFF.

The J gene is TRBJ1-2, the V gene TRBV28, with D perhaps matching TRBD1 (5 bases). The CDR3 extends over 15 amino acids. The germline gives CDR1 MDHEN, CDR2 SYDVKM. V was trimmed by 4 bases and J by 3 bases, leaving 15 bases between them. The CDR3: CASSYSGGEDYGYTF. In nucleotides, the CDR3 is TGTGCCAGCAGTTACTCGGGGGGAGAAGACTATGGCTACACCTTC.

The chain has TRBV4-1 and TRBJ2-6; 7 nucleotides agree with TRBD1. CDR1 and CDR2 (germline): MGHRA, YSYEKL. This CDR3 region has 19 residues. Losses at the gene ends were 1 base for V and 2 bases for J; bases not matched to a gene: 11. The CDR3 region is CASSQAPGQLMAGANVLTF. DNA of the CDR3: TGCGCCAGCAGCCAAGCCCCGGGACAGCTAATGGCTGGGGCCAACGTCCTGACTTTC.

The CDR3 coding sequence is TGTGCCAACAGCGACGCGGGGGGGCACGATACGCAGTATTTT. Translation: CANSDAGGHDTQYF. The chain carries TRBV6-5 and TRBJ2-3, with 9 bases aligning to TRBD2. Trimming cost V 10 bases and J 6 bases; bases outside gene matches: 11. The CDR3 is 14 amino acids. Germline values: CDR1 MNHEY, CDR2 SVGAGI.

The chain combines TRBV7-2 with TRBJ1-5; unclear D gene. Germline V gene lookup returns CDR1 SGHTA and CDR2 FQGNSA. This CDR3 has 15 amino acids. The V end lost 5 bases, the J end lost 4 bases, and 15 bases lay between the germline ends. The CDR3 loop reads CASSPRVSGNQPQHF. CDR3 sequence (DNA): TGTGCCAGCAGCCCGAGGGTGTCGGGGAATCAGCCCCAGCATTTT.